This TCR beta chain stems from a study of blood T cell repertoires in COVID-19. Study overall: Some COVID-19 samples were acute and others convalescent; all came from the United States, Italy and Spain. The cDNA or gDNA used as material had been derived from T cells, B-cell-depleted T cells, or PBMCs.

Cohorts were assigned according to the clinical history that participants reported. Original data processing: Researchers report that nucleated cell counts were estimated from reference gene primer amplification. Some clones are missing from TCRdb's copy, which holds only in-frame ones; the method was immunoSEQ multiplex PCR. V, J and clone size are taken as reported in that table, and D and trimming were inferred from the DNA itself. Here the sample spans 250,000 to 300,000 clones, around 84% being singletons. The CDR3 length is 13 residues. The V gene's germline CDR1 is MNHEY and CDR2 SVGAGI. Between the trimmed V and J ends, which lost 6 bases and 8 bases, there was a span of 16 bases.

Sequencing input: PBMCs or T cells enriched from blood (not recorded which). The genes are TRBV6-5 and TRBJ1-2, with a possible D match to TRBD1 (5 bases). This TCR derives from a man aged 25 to 40 with acute COVID-19. The CDR3 here is CASSYTGDGGYTF. CDR3 DNA sequence: TGTGCCAGCAGCTATACAGGAGATGGGGGCTACACCTTC.